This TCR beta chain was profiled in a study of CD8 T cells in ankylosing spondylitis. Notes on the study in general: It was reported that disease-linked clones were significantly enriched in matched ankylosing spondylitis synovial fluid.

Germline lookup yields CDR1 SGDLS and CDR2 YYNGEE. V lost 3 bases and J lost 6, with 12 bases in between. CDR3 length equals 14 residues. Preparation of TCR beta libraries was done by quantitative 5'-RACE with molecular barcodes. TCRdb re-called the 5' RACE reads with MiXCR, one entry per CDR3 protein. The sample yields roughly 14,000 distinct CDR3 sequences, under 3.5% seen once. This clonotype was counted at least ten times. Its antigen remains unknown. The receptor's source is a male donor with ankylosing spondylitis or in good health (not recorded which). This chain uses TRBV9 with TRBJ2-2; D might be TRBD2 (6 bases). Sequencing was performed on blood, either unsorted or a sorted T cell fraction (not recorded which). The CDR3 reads CASSAGTSAGELFF. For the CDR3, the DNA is TGTGCCAGCAGCGCCGGGACTTCCGCCGGGGAGCTGTTTTTT. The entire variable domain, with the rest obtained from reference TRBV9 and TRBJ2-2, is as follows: DSGVTQTPKHLITATGQRVTLRCSPRSGDLSVYWYQQSLDQGLQFLIQYYNGEERAKGNILERFSAQQFPDLHSELNLSSLELGDSALYFCASSAGTSAGELFFGEGSRLTVL.